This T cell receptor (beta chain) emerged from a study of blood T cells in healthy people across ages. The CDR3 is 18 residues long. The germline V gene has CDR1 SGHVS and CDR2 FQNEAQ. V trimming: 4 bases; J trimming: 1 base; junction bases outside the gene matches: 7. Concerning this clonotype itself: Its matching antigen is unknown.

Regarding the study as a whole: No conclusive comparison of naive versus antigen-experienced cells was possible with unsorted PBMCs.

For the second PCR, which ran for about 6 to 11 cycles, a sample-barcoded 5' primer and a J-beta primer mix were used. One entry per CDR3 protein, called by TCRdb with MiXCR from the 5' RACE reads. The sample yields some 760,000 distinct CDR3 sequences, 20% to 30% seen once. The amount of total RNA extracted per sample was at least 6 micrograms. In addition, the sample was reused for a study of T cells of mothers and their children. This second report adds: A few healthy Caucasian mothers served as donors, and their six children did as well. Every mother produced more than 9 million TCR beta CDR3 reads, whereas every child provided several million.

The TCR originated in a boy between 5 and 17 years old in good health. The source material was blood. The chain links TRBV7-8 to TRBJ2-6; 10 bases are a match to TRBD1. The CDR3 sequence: CASSWTGQGFSGANVLTF. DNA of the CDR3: TGTGCCAGCAGCTGGACGGGACAGGGGTTTTCTGGGGCCAACGTCCTGACTTTC.